This T cell receptor beta chain stems from a study of blood T cell repertoires in COVID-19. The J segment lost 7 bases and the V segment lost 3 bases, leaving 9 bases of the junction unmatched. This CDR3 has 16 amino acids. Per germline, CDR1 LGHNA and CDR2 YNFKEQ. Generated by immunoSEQ multiplex PCR, the TCRdb table keeps only in-frame clones and is missing some. Of approximately 350,000 clones in the sample, around 89% are singletons; the top ten hold around 3%. This receptor was obtained from a woman in her 30s with COVID-19, enrolled during active disease. Material for sequencing was peripheral blood. V is TRBV4-2 and J is TRBJ2-1; 10 nucleotides align to TRBD2. CDR3 bases: TGTGCCAGCAGCCAGACAGCGGGGGGGTTTGGTAATGAGCAGTTCTTC. This translates into CASSQTAGGFGNEQFF.